These 17 T cell receptor beta chains were sequenced from one sample in a study of early T cells in non-severe SARS-CoV-2 infection. TCRdb processed the 5' RACE reads anew with MiXCR; each CDR3 protein has one entry. Of tens of thousands of distinct CDR3 sequences listed, about 10% are singletons. The specimen sequenced was whole blood. These receptor sequences come from an adult who was a healthcare worker with PCR-confirmed SARS-CoV-2 infection or an uninfected control (not recorded which).

The chain combines TRBV20-1 with TRBJ2-3; D uncertain. V lost 6 bases to trimming and J lost 3 bases, with 10 bases between them. The germline CDR1 and CDR2 sequences are DFQATT and SNEGSKA (reference sequence). This CDR3 has 12 amino acids. The CDR3 nucleotides read TGCAGTGCAACCAGCCCAACAGATACGCAGTATTTT. This codes for CSATSPTDTQYF.

With respect to this clonotype: Since a much larger clone is just one base distant, this may be a read error. This chain connects TRBV5-5 to TRBJ2-1, with 14 bases matching TRBD2. This CDR3 has 15 residues. Germline V lookup: CDR1 SGHKS, CDR2 YYEKEE (reference sequence). In nucleotides, the CDR3 is TGTGCCAGCAGCACCGGGACTAGCGGGAGAAATGAGCAGCTCTTC. Its protein is CASSTGTSGRNEQLF.

This clonotype was counted at least ten times. The chain joins TRBV27 to TRBJ2-5, with TRBD1 matching over 7 bases. The germline V gene encodes CDR1 MNHEY and CDR2 SMNVEV (reference sequence). The CDR3 covers 19 residues. With 3 bases clipped from V and 2 bases from J, the junction kept 18 bases outside the gene matches. The CDR3 sequence is CASSFRLGSPGTAQETQYF. The DNA of the CDR3 is TGTGCCAGCAGTTTCCGTCTTGGCTCCCCCGGGACAGCTCAAGAGACCCAGTACTTC.

CDR3 nucleotides: TGTGCCAGCAGCCCGGGACTACACTACAATGAGCAGTTCTTC. Its translation: CASSPGLHYNEQFF. The rearrangement uses TRBV6-4 and TRBJ2-1, with 7 bases lining up with TRBD2. The CDR3 totals 14 residues. The germline gives CDR1 MRHNA, CDR2 SNTAGT. Trimming removed 6 bases from V and 3 bases from J; junction bases left unmatched: 5.

At least ten counts were recorded for this clonotype. V gene TRBV16 combines with J gene TRBJ1-5, with unresolved D. Germline V lookup: CDR1 KGHSY, CDR2 FQNENV. Trimming removed 4 bases from V and 4 bases from J, with 11 bases in between. The CDR3 is 14 residues long. CDR3 region: CASSRGAPNQPQHF. The CDR3 coding sequence is TGTGCCAGCAGCCGGGGTGCCCCGAATCAGCCCCAGCATTTT.

Turning to this clonotype: This may stem from a read error, because a much larger clone lies one nucleotide away. Here the CDR3 omits its conserved ending phenylalanine or tryptophan, so a read error is the likely source. The chain uses TRBV4-3 and TRBJ2-1; 9 bases line up with TRBD2. Germline V gives CDR1 LGHNA, CDR2 YSLEER. V trimming: 4 bases; J trimming: 3 bases; junction bases outside the gene matches: 13. The CDR3 has 18 residues. CDR3 in DNA: TGCGCCAGCAGCCGCGAGCCCGAAGGGACTAGCCTCTACAATGAGCAGTTCATC. Its translation: CASSREPEGTSLYNEQFI.

In its sample, this clonotype was seen many times. V usage is TRBV5-1 and J usage is TRBJ2-3, with 15 bases matching TRBD2. The junction had 9 bases not matched to a gene; V was cut back by 0 bases and J by 7 bases. CDR3 length: 18 amino acids. Germline CDR1 and CDR2: SGHRS and YFSETQ. CDR3 region: CASSLAGPGLAGGNTQYF. For the CDR3, the DNA is TGCGCCAGCAGCTTGGCCGGACCGGGACTAGCGGGAGGTAATACGCAGTATTTT.

This clonotype was seen a handful of times. The V call is TRBV11-2, the J call TRBJ2-7, with 8 bases aligning to TRBD1. CDR1 is SGHAT, CDR2 FQNNGV, per germline. Losses at the gene ends were 5 bases for V and 4 bases for J; bases not matched to a gene: 7. The CDR3 spans 14 residues. The CDR3 sequence is CASSGQGAAYEQYF. The CDR3 DNA is TGTGCCAGCAGCGGGCAGGGGGCAGCTTACGAGCAGTACTTC. Supplemented by reference TRBV11-2 and TRBJ2-7, the full variable domain reads EAGVAQSPRYKIIEKRQSVAFWCNPISGHATLYWYQQILGQGPKLLIQFQNNGVVDDSQLPKDRFSAERLKGVDSTLKIQPAKLEDSAVYLCASSGQGAAYEQYFGPGTRLTVT.

This clonotype was detected ten times or more. This chain links TRBV7-2 with TRBJ2-7, with unresolved D. Germline CDR1 and CDR2: SGHTA and FQGNSA. The CDR3 runs to 11 residues. Trimming cost V 2 bases and J 3 bases, with 2 bases left between them. CDR3 sequence: CASSLIYEQYF. CDR3 nucleotides: TGTGCCAGCAGCTTAATCTACGAGCAGTACTTC.

This clonotype was observed a handful of times. J is TRBJ1-1 and V is TRBV7-2; D unresolved. Germline V gene lookup returns CDR1 SGHTA and CDR2 FQGNSA. V lost 2 bases, J lost 6 bases, and 13 bases lay in between. This CDR3 has 14 residues. CDR3 residues: CASSLMGLGAEAFF. The CDR3 nucleotides are TGTGCCAGCAGCTTAATGGGTCTTGGCGCTGAAGCTTTCTTT.

This clonotype was counted many times. The chain combines TRBV11-2 with TRBJ2-1; a possible D gene is TRBD2 (6 bases). The CDR3 covers 16 residues. V lost 4 bases and J lost 2, with 15 bases in between. Germline V CDR1 and CDR2: SGHAT, FQNNGV. CDR3 in amino acids: CASSWVRGKTYNEQFF. The CDR3 nucleotides read TGTGCCAGCAGCTGGGTCCGGGGGAAAACCTACAATGAGCAGTTCTTC. The whole variable domain, remainder taken from reference TRBV11-2 and TRBJ2-1, is EAGVAQSPRYKIIEKRQSVAFWCNPISGHATLYWYQQILGQGPKLLIQFQNNGVVDDSQLPKDRFSAERLKGVDSTLKIQPAKLEDSAVYLCASSWVRGKTYNEQFFGPGTRLTVL.

The table lists this clonotype with a few counts. The CDR3 loop is CASSITDYTGELFF. CDR3 bases: TGTGCCAGTAGTATAACGGACTACACCGGGGAGCTGTTTTTT. The J gene is TRBJ2-2, the V gene TRBV19; D possibly corresponds to TRBD2 (5 bases). V lost 2 bases and J lost 3, with 7 bases in between. Germline V gene sequence: CDR1 LNHDA, CDR2 SQIVND (reference sequence). The length of the CDR3 is 14 residues.

This clonotype has at least ten counts. The rearrangement links TRBV20-1 to TRBJ2-7, with TRBD2 matching 11 bases. In germline, CDR1 is DFQATT, CDR2 SNEGSKA (reference sequence). The CDR3 consists of 15 residues. The V segment lost 0 bases and the J segment 4 bases; nucleotides outside the gene matches: 5. The DNA for the CDR3 is TGCAGTGCTAGAGAGTTCCGGACTAGCGGGTACGAGCAGTACTTC. This gives the protein CSAREFRTSGYEQYF.

The table lists this clonotype with many counts. The V and J genes are TRBV7-9 and TRBJ2-3, with D maybe TRBD1 (5 bases). The V end was cut by 5 bases, the J end by 0 bases, with 12 bases between. This CDR3 has 15 amino acids. CDR1 and CDR2 from the germline V gene are SEHNR and FQNEAQ (reference sequence). CDR3 in DNA: TGTGCCAGCAGCGACACAGGCTTGAGCACAGATACGCAGTATTTT. Amino acids: CASSDTGLSTDTQYF.

This clonotype was recorded at least ten times. The CDR3 sequence: CASSSVEGGQGNNEQFF. For the CDR3, the DNA is TGTGCCAGCAGCTCAGTTGAGGGGGGACAGGGGAACAATGAGCAGTTCTTC. V gene TRBV7-6 combines with J gene TRBJ2-1; 10 nucleotides line up with TRBD1. Germline-derived CDR1 and CDR2 are SGHVS and FNYEAQ. The CDR3 spans 17 residues. J lost 5 bases, V lost 4 bases, and 11 bases had no gene match.

This clonotype was found once. This chain uses TRBV29-1 with TRBJ2-3, with D possibly matching TRBD1 (6 bases). The last part of the DNA fits TRBJ1-5 better; the J call may be wrong. Germline V CDR1 and CDR2: SQVTM, ANQGSEA. CDR3 length equals 14 residues. DNA of the CDR3: TGCAGCGCGCAAGGGGGTTTTGTCCCAGATACGCAGCATTTT. The encoded protein is CSAQGGFVPDTQHF.

The CDR3 nucleotides read TGCGCCAGCAGCTACGGACAGGGGTCGAATCTTGAAAAACTGTTTTTT. Its protein product is CASSYGQGSNLEKLFF. The chain employs TRBV5-1 and TRBJ1-4, with 9 bases lining up with TRBD1. This CDR3 spans 16 amino acids. Trimming removed 3 bases from V and 7 bases from J; junction bases left unmatched: 10. CDR1 SGHRS and CDR2 YFSETQ come from the germline V gene.